This is a list of T cell receptor beta chains from one sample in a study of T cells in Graves' hyperthyroidism and ophthalmopathy. TCRdb itself ran the multiplex PCR reads through MiXCR, one entry per CDR3 protein. This sample carries roughly 750,000 distinct CDR3 sequences, 16% of them seen once, and the ten largest clones take around 7.7%. The sample was blood. Receptors were obtained from a man younger than 30 with Graves' hyperthyroidism. The CDR3 runs from the conserved cysteine through the conserved F or W. D genes are given only for firm matches. Where a row states a size, it is once, few, many or the class of an expanded clone; other rows omit it.

many	TRBV10-3	TRBJ2-1	TRBD2	CAISGTSGRGEQFF	TGTGCCATCAGTGGGACTAGCGGGAGGGGTGAGCAGTTCTTC
many	TRBV12-3/TRBV12-4	TRBJ2-1	-	CASSFNKDPFF	TGTGCCAGCAGCTTCAACAAGGACCCGTTCTTC
-	TRBV6-1	TRBJ1-5	-	CASWGDNQPQHF	TGTGCCAGCTGGGGCGACAATCAGCCCCAGCATTTT
many	TRBV27	TRBJ2-7	TRBD2	CASTLTLASGYEQYF	TGTGCCAGCACCCTAACGTTGGCTAGCGGCTACGAGCAGTACTTC
few	TRBV29-1	TRBJ1-1	-	CSVEDQEVSNTEAFF	TGCAGCGTTGAAGATCAGGAAGTATCGAACACTGAAGCTTTCTTT
-	TRBV20-1	TRBJ1-6	TRBD1	CSMTGYNSPLHF	TGCAGTATGACAGGGTATAATTCACCCCTCCACTTT
-	TRBV6-2/TRBV6-3	TRBJ1-4	-	CASSYLPVGAKDEKLFF	TGTGCCAGCAGTTACCTGCCCGTAGGGGCGAAGGATGAAAAACTGTTTTTT
many	TRBV13	TRBJ2-7	-	CASSFSGTDYEQYF	TGTGCCAGCAGCTTCTCCGGGACGGACTACGAGCAGTACTTC
-	TRBV28	TRBJ1-3	TRBD1	CASSLAGGPGNTIYF	TGTGCCAGCAGTTTAGCAGGGGGTCCTGGAAACACCATATATTTT
many	TRBV3-1	TRBJ2-7	TRBD1	CASSQAGDRDPYEQYF	TGTGCCAGCAGCCAAGCGGGCGACAGGGACCCCTACGAGCAGTACTTC
many	TRBV5-1	TRBJ1-1	-	CASSLEGWTPVLNTEAFF	TGCGCCAGCAGCTTGGAGGGCTGGACACCTGTTCTGAACACTGAAGCTTTCTTT
-	TRBV7-2	TRBJ2-1	-	CASSLPPGGDNEQFF	TGTGCCAGCAGCTTACCACCCGGAGGGGACAATGAGCAGTTCTTC
many	TRBV11-1	TRBJ2-5	TRBD1	CASSYGQDQETQYF	TGTGCCAGCAGCTACGGACAGGATCAAGAGACCCAGTACTTC
-	TRBV5-1	TRBJ2-1	-	CASSLARQTNEQFF	TGCGCCAGCAGCTTGGCCAGACAGACCAATGAGCAGTTCTTC
many	TRBV27	TRBJ2-7	TRBD1	CASRGGWDRPYEQYF	TGTGCCAGCAGAGGGGGTTGGGACAGACCCTACGAGCAGTACTTC
many	TRBV5-1	TRBJ2-1	TRBD2	CASSRAGMVSYNEQFF	TGCGCCAGCAGCCGAGCGGGGATGGTATCCTACAATGAGCAGTTCTTC
many	TRBV28	TRBJ2-1	TRBD2	CASSSSRDYLSPPNEQFF	TGTGCCAGCAGCTCATCTCGGGACTACTTATCCCCCCCCAATGAGCAGTTCTTC
-	TRBV19	TRBJ2-2	-	CATATGNTGELFF	TGTGCCACCGCGACAGGGAACACCGGGGAGCTGTTTTTT
few	TRBV4-3	TRBJ2-3	TRBD2	CASSQSRTSGRGTQYF	TGCGCCAGCAGCCAATCGAGGACTAGCGGGAGGGGTACGCAGTATTTT
-	TRBV10-3	TRBJ1-1	TRBD1	CAISEAGQPNTEAFF	TGTGCCATCAGTGAGGCGGGACAGCCCAACACTGAAGCTTTCTTT
-	TRBV7-9	TRBJ1-4	-	CASSPGRDNEKLFF	TGTGCCAGCAGCCCAGGACGGGATAATGAAAAACTGTTTTTT
-	TRBV28	TRBJ2-7	-	CASRRGGVPYEQYF	TGTGCCAGCCGACGCGGTGGGGTTCCCTACGAGCAGTACTTC
many	TRBV20-1	TRBJ2-7	-	CSARDADSLYEQYF	TGCAGTGCTAGAGATGCAGACAGCCTCTACGAGCAGTACTTC
-	TRBV28	TRBJ2-7	-	CASVLFGGTEQYF	TGTGCCAGCGTTCTATTCGGGGGCACAGAGCAGTACTTC
-	TRBV29-1	TRBJ1-4	TRBD1	CAETGPNEKLFF	TGCGCAGAGACAGGGCCTAATGAAAAACTGTTTTTT
-	TRBV12-3/TRBV12-4	TRBJ1-1	-	CASSLDSEAFF	TGTGCCAGCAGTTTGGACAGTGAAGCTTTCTTT
few	TRBV20-1	TRBJ2-1	TRBD2	CSAREGGVSGRAYYNEQFF	TGCAGTGCTAGAGAGGGTGGAGTTAGCGGGAGGGCCTACTACAATGAGCAGTTCTTC
many	TRBV2	TRBJ1-1	-	CASRPHQYSGSEAFF	TGTGCCAGCAGACCTCACCAATACAGCGGGTCTGAAGCTTTCTTT
many	TRBV18	TRBJ2-7	TRBD2	CASSPGTSGPSYEQYF	TGTGCCAGCTCACCAGGGACTAGCGGACCATCCTACGAGCAGTACTTC
few	TRBV4-2	TRBJ1-1	-	CASSQVFGRGEGNTEAFF	TGTGCCAGCAGCCAAGTATTCGGCAGGGGTGAAGGAAACACTGAAGCTTTCTTT
many	TRBV20-1	TRBJ1-5	-	CSARSRTGNQPQHF	TGCAGTGCTAGATCCAGGACAGGCAATCAGCCCCAGCATTTT
few	TRBV28	TRBJ1-5	-	CASLDRIHFGNQPQHF	TGTGCCAGCCTTGACAGGATCCATTTTGGCAATCAGCCCCAGCATTTT
-	TRBV25-1	TRBJ1-1	-	CASRPGGDTEAFF	TGTGCCAGCAGACCGGGGGGGGACACTGAAGCTTTCTTT
-	TRBV27	TRBJ2-2	-	CASIATDYTGELFF	TGTGCCAGCATAGCAACGGATTACACCGGGGAGCTGTTTTTT
many	TRBV12-3/TRBV12-4	TRBJ2-3	-	CASSLRPGDDTQYF	TGTGCCAGCAGCCTCAGGCCAGGGGACGATACGCAGTATTTT
few	TRBV27	TRBJ1-2	-	CASRNVEEYGYTF	TGTGCCAGTCGCAATGTTGAGGAGTATGGCTACACCTTC
many	TRBV18	TRBJ2-7	TRBD1	CASSPRGGSGSYEQYF	TGTGCCAGCTCACCACGAGGGGGCTCGGGCTCCTACGAGCAGTACTTC
many	TRBV2	TRBJ1-1	-	CASFAGNTEAFF	TGTGCCAGCTTCGCGGGAAACACTGAAGCTTTCTTT
many	TRBV28	TRBJ2-1	-	CASSSRSGEQFF	TGTGCCAGCAGTTCCCGATCGGGGGAGCAGTTCTTC
many	TRBV12-3/TRBV12-4	TRBJ1-2	-	CASSPQYPGGFGYGYTF	TGTGCCAGCAGTCCGCAATATCCCGGGGGATTTGGATATGGCTACACCTTC
-	TRBV4-1	TRBJ1-5	-	CASSYRQASINSNQPQHF	TGCGCCAGCAGCTACCGACAGGCCTCCATTAATAGCAATCAGCCCCAGCATTTT
few	TRBV28	TRBJ2-1	TRBD1	CASSSPFGTGGGQFF	TGTGCCAGCAGTTCGCCCTTCGGGACAGGGGGCGGGCAGTTCTTC
few	TRBV20-1	TRBJ2-1	TRBD2	CSARSLAGINEQFF	TGCAGTGCTAGAAGTCTAGCGGGAATAAATGAGCAGTTCTTC
-	TRBV11-1	TRBJ2-2	-	CASSSGTVHAGELFF	TGTGCCAGCAGCTCCGGGACGGTCCACGCCGGGGAGCTGTTTTTT
many	TRBV28	TRBJ2-1	TRBD2	CASSQESGGNNEQFF	TGTGCCAGCAGTCAAGAGAGCGGGGGTAACAATGAGCAGTTCTTC
-	TRBV19	TRBJ1-1	-	CASSMGRDTEAFF	TGTGCCAGTAGTATGGGACGGGACACTGAAGCTTTCTTT
many	TRBV12-5	TRBJ2-3	-	CASGGRERDTQYF	TGTGCTAGTGGCGGTAGGGAAAGAGATACGCAGTATTTT
-	TRBV18	TRBJ1-3	TRBD1	CTSSPGTGPGNTIYF	TGTACCAGCTCACCAGGGACAGGCCCTGGAAACACCATATATTTT
-	TRBV27	TRBJ2-1	-	CASPRSTRPNEQFF	TGTGCCAGCCCCCGGAGCACTAGACCCAATGAGCAGTTCTTC
many	TRBV3-1	TRBJ2-1	TRBD2	CASSPVALAAAYNEQFF	TGTGCCAGCAGCCCGGTCGCACTAGCGGCAGCCTACAATGAGCAGTTCTTC